This TCR beta chain was retrieved from a study of OX40 agonist ivuxolimab in advanced cancers. Study details: An agonistic anti-OX40 (CD134) antibody, ivuxolimab, was used to treat the patients.

Patients had blood sampled at baseline and again on cycle 4 day 1 and cycle 7 day 1. The ends were cut back, 6 bases at V and 5 bases at J, with 14 bases in the middle. Looked up from germline, CDR1 is MGHRA and CDR2 is YSYEKL. This CDR3 is 14 amino acids long. Using immunoSEQ multiplex PCR, the repertoire was profiled, and TCRdb retains in-frame clones only, with some absent. The data contain 50,000 to 65,000 clones, 87% of them singletons. The chain couples TRBV4-1 to TRBJ1-5; D uncertain. The TCR comes from an adult with an advanced solid tumor such as melanoma, head and neck, liver or kidney cancer. Sequences were derived from CD4+ or CD8+ T cells sorted from blood, sampled in a trial of the OX40 agonist ivuxolimab. CDR3 loop: CASSSIPSHQPQHF. CDR3 DNA sequence: TGCGCCAGCAGTTCCATCCCATCCCATCAGCCCCAGCATTTT.